This T cell receptor (beta chain) is from a study of blood T cells in healthy people across ages. Germline assignment: CDR1 DFQATT and CDR2 SNEGSKA (reference sequence). This CDR3 is built from 13 residues. Trimming removed 6 bases at V and 1 base at J, with 12 bases between. The authors ran a second PCR of roughly 6 to 12 cycles using a sample-barcoded 5' primer and a J-beta primer mix. TCRdb ran MiXCR on the 5' RACE reads and lists one entry per CDR3 protein. Seen here are 790,000 or so distinct CDR3 sequences, just over 55% observed once, and the top ten hold around a quarter. General observations from the study: Per million T cells, the diversity of TCR beta decreased roughly linearly as age advanced.

About this clonotype itself: Its antigen is undetermined.

The J gene is TRBJ1-2, the V gene TRBV20-1; D remains ambiguous. This TCR was sampled from a man between 40 and 49 years old in good health. Input material: blood. Here the CDR3 DNA reads TGCAGTGCAATAACGGGTAGTAACTATGGCTACACCTTC. It specifies CSAITGSNYGYTF.